The TCR beta chain under discussion was sequenced for a study of blood T cell repertoires in COVID-19. From germline, CDR1 is SQVTM and CDR2 ANQGSEA. Trimming pared 3 bases from V and 3 bases from J, leaving 8 bases between. CDR3 length: 12 residues. Original processing methods: Reference gene primer amplification in the assay estimated nucleated cell counts. The assay was immunoSEQ multiplex PCR, and TCRdb's table has in-frame clones only and misses some. From that table come the V and J calls and clone size; the DNA was used to work out D and trimming. The data hold about 250,000 clones, with around 90% observed a single time.

This receptor was taken from a woman aged 60-70 years with COVID-19, enrolled during active disease. The specimen was peripheral blood. The V and J genes are TRBV29-1 and TRBJ1-1; D remains unclear. The CDR3 loop is CSVDPGDTEAFF. CDR3 in DNA: TGCAGCGTTGACCCCGGGGACACTGAAGCTTTCTTT.